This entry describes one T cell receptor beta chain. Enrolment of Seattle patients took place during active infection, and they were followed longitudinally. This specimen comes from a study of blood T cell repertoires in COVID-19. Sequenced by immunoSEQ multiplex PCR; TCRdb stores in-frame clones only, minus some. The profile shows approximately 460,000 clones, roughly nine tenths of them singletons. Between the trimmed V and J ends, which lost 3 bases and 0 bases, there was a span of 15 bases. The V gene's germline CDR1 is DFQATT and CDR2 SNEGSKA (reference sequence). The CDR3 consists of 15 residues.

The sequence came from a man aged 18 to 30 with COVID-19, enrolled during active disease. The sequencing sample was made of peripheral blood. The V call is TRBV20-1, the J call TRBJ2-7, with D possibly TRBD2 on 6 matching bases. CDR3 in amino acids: CSASSVEGDSYEQYF. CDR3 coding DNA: TGCAGTGCTAGTAGCGTGGAGGGTGACTCCTACGAGCAGTACTTC.